This T cell receptor beta chain stems from a study of blood T cell repertoires in COVID-19. Study details: The study drew acute and convalescent COVID-19 samples from the United States, Italy and Spain.

The V gene's germline CDR1 is MDHEN and CDR2 SYDVKM. The V gene lost 6 bases and the J gene lost 8 bases, with 11 bases spanning the gap. The CDR3 runs to 12 residues. The method was immunoSEQ multiplex PCR; TCRdb's version includes in-frame clones alone and lacks a portion of them. The sample carries over 150,000 clones, about 80% recorded once. The sequence was collected from an older woman in a cohort exposed to, infected with or recovered from COVID-19 (not recorded which). The rearrangement joins TRBV28 to TRBJ2-1; D is perhaps TRBD1 (5 bases). Sequencing input: PBMCs or T cells enriched from blood (not recorded which). The DNA of the CDR3 is TGTGCCAGCAGGATGACAGTATATGAGCAGTTCTTC. Encoded protein: CASRMTVYEQFF. Looking up the rest from reference TRBV28 and TRBJ2-1 gives the full variable domain: DVKVTQSSRYLVKRTGEKVFLECVQDMDHENMFWYRQDPGLGLRLIYFSYDVKMKEKGDIPEGYSVSREKKERFSLILESASTNQTSMYLCASRMTVYEQFFGPGTRLTVL.